This TCR beta chain was sequenced in a study of T cells in Graves' hyperthyroidism and ophthalmopathy (dated 2019 in TCRdb). Turning to the overall study: Peripheral blood samples were taken at the time of initial diagnosis, prior to any treatment. For training and testing, the 100 or so patients in the discovery cohort were randomly divided in a 7:3 ratio. In more than 5 Graves' hyperthyroidism patients, the study also compared T-cell repertoires from thyroid tissue with T-cell repertoires from blood. The paper reports TCR Vbeta CDR3 sequencing of fewer than 150 peripheral blood samples: around 41 ophthalmopathy, about 75 hyperthyroidism and around 17 progressor patients. Once sampling was done, hyperthyroidism patients were given methimazole at a starting dose of 30 mg daily, whereas ophthalmopathy patients were given high-dose intravenous methylprednisolone. Prospective prediction of ophthalmopathy was tested in an independent validation cohort of approximately 19 hyperthyroidism patients and approximately 17 patients who later progressed to ophthalmopathy. TCR V-J signatures able to tell the groups apart were searched for in a discovery cohort of 90 to 100 patients, of whom more than 40 had Graves' ophthalmopathy and around 58 had stable Graves' hyperthyroidism. Overall study results and their limits: Most expanded thyroid clonotypes (frequency above 0.001) were also detected in blood, a finding suggesting that blood repertoires may reflect thyroid immune responses. Sample size was not statistically predetermined, and investigators were not blinded to group allocation. In validation, the model predicted progression to ophthalmopathy with approximately 69% sensitivity and less than 75% specificity, a median of 6.5 months before onset. A 13 V-J signature model separated ophthalmopathy from stable hyperthyroidism, with roughly 88% sensitivity and 81% to 82% specificity in cross-validation and 80%/75% in testing.

The TCR beta CDR3 regions were amplified from RNA transcripts. The first round of RT-PCR for the TCR CDR3 was performed with the HTBI primer set and the Qiagen OneStep RT-PCR kit. Libraries were constructed in a second round of multiplex PCR, after which size selection and purification were performed. Libraries were sequenced paired-end with 100 bp reads on an Illumina HiSeq2000. The paper's data handling went like this. Raw data were processed with SOAPnuke, discarding reads with adapters, uncalled bases, mean Phred below 15, or no exact constant-primer or identifier match. High-quality paired reads were merged using COPE v1.2.5, and each unique nucleotide sequence was defined as a clonotype. MiTCR v1.1 was used to align clonotypes to the IMGT TRBV, TRBD and TRBJ reference segments. Only V-J combinations with frequency above 0.0001, covering 99% to 99.2% of repertoires, were analysed. The TCS score was defined as F50 (clonal expansion) divided by E x V (chaos), with BLOSUM62-based TCRdist calculated between CDR3 peptides within each V-J. Welch's t-statistics and random forest reduced around 520 V-J features to 10 to 15, which were used in a naive Bayes classifier (R e1071). TCRdb cleaned the public reads at Q25 with fastp, built clones with MiXCR and kept in-frame beta chains. Every entry covers one CDR3 protein and lists the most common genes and DNA from its rows. The V and J calls follow TCRdb's processing rather than the paper's. The sample table shows about half a million distinct CDR3 sequences, and about 20% are seen once. The leading ten clones occupy approximately 50% of the sample.

Taken from the germline V gene, the CDR1 and CDR2 loops are KGHDR and SFDVKD. Trimming accounts for 4 bases at V and 5 bases at J, while the number of junction bases matched to no gene is 4. The CDR3 numbers 15 residues from cysteine through phenylalanine. The CDR3 DNA has 45 bases and is translated from base 1. With regard to this clonotype: Its specific antigen is unknown. The sample holds no much larger clone one base away, and base qualities are not on file.

Moderately to severely active disease, a Clinical Activity Score of at least 3, a NOSPECS grade of at least 4, and a duration under 3 months were present in ophthalmopathy patients. Patients with uncontrolled infections, other autoimmune diseases, pregnancy or lactation were excluded. Diagnoses relied on clinical symptoms, serum thyroxine and TRAb, thyroid ultrasound and orbital computed tomography. PBMCs were isolated from approximately 10 ml of fresh peripheral blood by Ficoll-Paque density gradient centrifugation. Total RNA was extracted with Trizol reagent, and quality was checked on an Agilent 2100 Bioanalyzer.

The sequence was collected from a man aged 35 to 55 with Graves' ophthalmopathy. The chain is assembled from TRBV24-1 and TRBJ2-1; TRBD1 agrees with 10 junctional bases. Sequences were obtained from blood. DNA sequence: TGTGCCACCAGTGACCCGGGACAGGGGAACAATGAGCAGTTCTTC. It specifies CATSDPGQGNNEQFF.